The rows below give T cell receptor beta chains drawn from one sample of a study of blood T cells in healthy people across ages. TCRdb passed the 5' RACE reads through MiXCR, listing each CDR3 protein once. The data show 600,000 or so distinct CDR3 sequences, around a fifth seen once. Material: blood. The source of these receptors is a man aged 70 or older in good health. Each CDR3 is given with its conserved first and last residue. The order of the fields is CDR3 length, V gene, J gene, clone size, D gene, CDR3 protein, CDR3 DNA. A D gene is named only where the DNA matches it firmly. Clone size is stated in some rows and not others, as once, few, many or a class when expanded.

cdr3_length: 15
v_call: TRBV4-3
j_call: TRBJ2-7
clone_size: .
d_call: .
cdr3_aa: CASSKDRGPSYEQYF
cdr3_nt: TGCGCCAGCAGCAAAGATAGAGGGCCCTCCTACGAGCAGTACTTC

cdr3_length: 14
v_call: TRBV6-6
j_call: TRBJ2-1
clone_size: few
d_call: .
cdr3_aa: CASSYEGRGPEQFF
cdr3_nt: TGTGCCAGCAGTTACGAGGGGCGGGGGCCAGAGCAGTTCTTC

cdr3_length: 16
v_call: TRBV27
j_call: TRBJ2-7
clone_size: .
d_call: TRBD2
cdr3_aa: CASSFLVPGGPSEQYF
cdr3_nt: TGTGCCAGCAGTTTCCTCGTCCCGGGAGGGCCTAGCGAGCAGTACTTC

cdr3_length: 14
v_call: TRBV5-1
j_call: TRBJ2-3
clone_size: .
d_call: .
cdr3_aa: CASSIRDVGDTQYF
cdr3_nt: TGCGCCAGCAGCATCCGGGACGTTGGCGATACGCAGTATTTT

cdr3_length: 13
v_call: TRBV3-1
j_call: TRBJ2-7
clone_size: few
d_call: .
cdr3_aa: CASSYARGDEQYF
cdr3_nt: TGTGCCAGCAGCTATGCTAGGGGCGACGAGCAGTACTTC

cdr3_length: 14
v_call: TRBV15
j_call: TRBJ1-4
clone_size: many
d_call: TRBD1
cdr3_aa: CATSMQGGREKLFF
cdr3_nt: TGTGCCACCTCGATGCAAGGGGGCCGAGAAAAACTGTTTTTT

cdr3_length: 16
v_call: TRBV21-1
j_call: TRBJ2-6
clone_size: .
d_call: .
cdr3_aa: CASSKGKSSGANVLTF
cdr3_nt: TGTGCCAGCAGCAAAGGGAAAAGCTCTGGGGCCAACGTCCTGACTTTC

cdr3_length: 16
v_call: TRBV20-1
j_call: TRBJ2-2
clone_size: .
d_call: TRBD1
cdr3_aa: CSARVVAGGRTGELFF
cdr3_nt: TGCAGTGCTAGAGTTGTAGCAGGGGGCCGCACCGGGGAGCTGTTTTTT

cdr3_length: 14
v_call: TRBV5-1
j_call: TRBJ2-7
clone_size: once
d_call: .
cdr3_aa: CASSFEGKSYEQYF
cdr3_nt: TGCGCCAGCAGCTTCGAGGGTAAAAGTTACGAGCAGTACTTC

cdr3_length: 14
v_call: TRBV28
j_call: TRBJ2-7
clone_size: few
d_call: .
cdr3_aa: CASSFWQTPYEQYF
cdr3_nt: TGTGCCAGCAGTTTTTGGCAGACCCCCTACGAGCAGTACTTC

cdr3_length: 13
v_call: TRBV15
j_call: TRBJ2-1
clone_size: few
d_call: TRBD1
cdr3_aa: CATSTGTGGEQFF
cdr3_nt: TGTGCCACCAGCACCGGGACAGGGGGTGAGCAGTTCTTC

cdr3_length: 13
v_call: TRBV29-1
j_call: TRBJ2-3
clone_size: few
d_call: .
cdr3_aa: CSVDLGHTDTQYF
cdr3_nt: TGCAGCGTTGATCTGGGGCACACAGATACGCAGTATTTT

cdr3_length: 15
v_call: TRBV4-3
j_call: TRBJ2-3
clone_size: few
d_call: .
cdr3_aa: CVSSQDDGSLDTQYF
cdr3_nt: TGCGTCAGCAGCCAAGATGACGGGAGTTTGGATACGCAGTATTTT

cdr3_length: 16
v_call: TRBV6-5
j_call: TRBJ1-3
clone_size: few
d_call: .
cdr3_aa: CASSYSLQISGNTIYF
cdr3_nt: TGTGCCAGCAGTTACTCCCTCCAAATCTCTGGAAACACCATATATTTT

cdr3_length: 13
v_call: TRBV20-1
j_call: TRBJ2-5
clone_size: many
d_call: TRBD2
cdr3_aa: CSAGTIGGETQYF
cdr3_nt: TGCAGTGCAGGGACTATAGGCGGGGAGACCCAGTACTTC

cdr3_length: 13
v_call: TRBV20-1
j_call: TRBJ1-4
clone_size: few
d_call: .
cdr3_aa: CSAEAGTNEKLFF
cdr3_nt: TGCAGTGCTGAGGCCGGGACGAATGAAAAACTGTTTTTT

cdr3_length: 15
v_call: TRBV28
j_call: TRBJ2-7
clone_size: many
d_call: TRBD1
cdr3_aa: CASTRQGSVWSEQYF
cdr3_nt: TGTGCCAGCACTCGACAGGGAAGTGTATGGTCCGAGCAGTACTTC

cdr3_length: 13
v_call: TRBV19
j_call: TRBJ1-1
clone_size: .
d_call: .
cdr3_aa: CASSIIANTEAFF
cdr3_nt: TGTGCCAGTAGTATCATTGCGAACACTGAAGCTTTCTTT

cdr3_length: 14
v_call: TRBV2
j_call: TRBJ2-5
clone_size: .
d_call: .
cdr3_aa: CASSESLAQETQYF
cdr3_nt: TGTGCCAGCAGTGAGTCGCTAGCCCAAGAGACCCAGTACTTC

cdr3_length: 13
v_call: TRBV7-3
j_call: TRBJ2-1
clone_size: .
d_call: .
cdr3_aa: CASSLGKNNEQFF
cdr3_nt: TGTGCCAGCAGCTTAGGAAAGAACAATGAGCAGTTCTTC

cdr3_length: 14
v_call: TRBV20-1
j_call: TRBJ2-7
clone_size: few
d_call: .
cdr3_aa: CSASPPGLYYEQYF
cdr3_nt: TGCAGTGCTAGCCCCCCCGGACTATACTACGAGCAGTACTTC

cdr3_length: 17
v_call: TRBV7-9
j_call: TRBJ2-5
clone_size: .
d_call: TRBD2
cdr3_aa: CASSLAVLAGGRETQYF
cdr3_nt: TGTGCCAGCAGCTTAGCAGTACTAGCGGGAGGTCGGGAGACCCAGTACTTC

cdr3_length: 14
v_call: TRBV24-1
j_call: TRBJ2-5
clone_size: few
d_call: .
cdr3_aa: CATSGVGRQETQYF
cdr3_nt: TGTGCCACCAGTGGCGTGGGTCGCCAAGAGACCCAGTACTTC

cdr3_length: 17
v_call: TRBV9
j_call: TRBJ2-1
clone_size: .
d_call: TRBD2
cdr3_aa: CASSVETSGSFLDEQFF
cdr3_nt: TGTGCCAGCAGCGTAGAAACTAGCGGGAGTTTCTTGGATGAGCAGTTCTTC

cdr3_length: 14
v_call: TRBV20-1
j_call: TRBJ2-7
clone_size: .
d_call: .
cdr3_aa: CSARTPLSSYEQYF
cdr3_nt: TGCAGTGCGCGGACGCCGCTTAGCTCCTACGAGCAGTACTTC

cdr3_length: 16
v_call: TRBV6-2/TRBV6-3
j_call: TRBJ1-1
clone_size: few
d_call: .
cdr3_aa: CASSYSSRRMNTEAFF
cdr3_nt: TGTGCCAGCAGTTACTCGAGTAGACGCATGAACACTGAAGCTTTCTTT

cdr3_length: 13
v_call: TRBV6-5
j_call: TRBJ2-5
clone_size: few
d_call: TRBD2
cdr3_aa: CASSAGTSGTQYF
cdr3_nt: TGTGCCAGCAGTGCCGGGACTAGCGGGACCCAGTACTTC

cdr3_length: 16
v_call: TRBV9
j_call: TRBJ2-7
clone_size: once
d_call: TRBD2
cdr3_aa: CAGSPRSGSSTYEQYF
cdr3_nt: TGTGCCGGCAGCCCCCGTAGCGGGAGTTCTACCTACGAGCAGTACTTC

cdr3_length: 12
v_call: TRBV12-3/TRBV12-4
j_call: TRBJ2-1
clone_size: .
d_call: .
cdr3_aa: CASSSLGGEQFF
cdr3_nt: TGTGCCAGCAGTTCTTTGGGGGGTGAGCAGTTCTTC

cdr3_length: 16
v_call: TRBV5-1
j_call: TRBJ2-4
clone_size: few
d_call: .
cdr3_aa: CASSVSSGVAKNIQYF
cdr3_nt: TGCGCCAGCAGCGTATCAAGTGGGGTAGCCAAAAACATTCAGTACTTC

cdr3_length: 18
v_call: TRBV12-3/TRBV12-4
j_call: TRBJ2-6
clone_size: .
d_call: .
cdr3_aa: CASSLIVGTYSGANVLTF
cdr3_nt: TGTGCCAGCAGTTTAATTGTCGGGACATACTCTGGGGCCAACGTCCTGACTTTC

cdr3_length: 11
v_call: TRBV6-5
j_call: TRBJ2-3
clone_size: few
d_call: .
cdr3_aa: CASSSGRSQYF
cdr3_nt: TGTGCCAGCAGTTCTGGGCGGTCGCAGTATTTT

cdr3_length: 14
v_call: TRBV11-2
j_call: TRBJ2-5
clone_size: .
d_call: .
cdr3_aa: CASSLDTTQGTQYF
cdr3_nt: TGTGCCAGCAGCTTAGATACAACCCAAGGGACCCAGTACTTC

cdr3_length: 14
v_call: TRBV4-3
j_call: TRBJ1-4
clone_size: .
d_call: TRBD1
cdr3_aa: CASSQTTGYEKLFF
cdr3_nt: TGCGCCAGCAGCCAAACGACAGGGTATGAAAAACTGTTTTTT

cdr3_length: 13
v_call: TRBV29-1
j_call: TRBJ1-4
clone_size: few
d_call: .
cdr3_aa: CSVRSTTNEKLFF
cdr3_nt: TGCAGCGTCCGATCCACAACTAATGAAAAACTGTTTTTT

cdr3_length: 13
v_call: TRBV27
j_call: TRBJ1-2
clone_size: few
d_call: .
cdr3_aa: CASSRFRGDGYTF
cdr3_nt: TGTGCCAGCAGTCGATTTAGGGGGGATGGCTACACCTTC

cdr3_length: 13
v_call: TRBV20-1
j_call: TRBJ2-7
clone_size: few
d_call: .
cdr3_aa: CSARDRGSSEQYF
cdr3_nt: TGCAGTGCTAGAGATCGGGGGTCGTCCGAGCAGTACTTC

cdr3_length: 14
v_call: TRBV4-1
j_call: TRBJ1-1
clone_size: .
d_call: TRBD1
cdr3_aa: CASSQVSDRGRAFF
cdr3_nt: TGCGCCAGCAGCCAAGTCTCAGACAGGGGGAGAGCTTTCTTT

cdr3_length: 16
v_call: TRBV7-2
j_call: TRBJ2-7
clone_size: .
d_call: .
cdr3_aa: CASSLGGLAVQYEQYF
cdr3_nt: TGTGCCAGCAGCTTAGGAGGCTTAGCGGTACAATACGAGCAGTACTTC

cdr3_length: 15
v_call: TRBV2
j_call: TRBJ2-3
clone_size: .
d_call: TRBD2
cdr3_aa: CASSEGTSGLGAQYF
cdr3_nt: TGTGCCAGCAGTGAAGGGACTAGCGGACTCGGGGCGCAGTATTTT

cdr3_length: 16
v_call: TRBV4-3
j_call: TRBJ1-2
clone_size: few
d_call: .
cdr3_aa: CASSPQMTGFNYGYTF
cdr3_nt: TGCGCCAGCAGCCCCCAGATGACGGGTTTTAACTATGGCTACACCTTC

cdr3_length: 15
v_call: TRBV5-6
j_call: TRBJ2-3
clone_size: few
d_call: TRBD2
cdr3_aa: CASSWFRGELDTQYF
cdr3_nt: TGTGCCAGCAGCTGGTTTCGGGGGGAGTTAGATACGCAGTATTTT

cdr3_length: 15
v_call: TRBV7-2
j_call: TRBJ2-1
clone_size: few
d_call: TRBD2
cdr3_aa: CASSPTSGSLNEQFF
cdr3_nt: TGTGCCAGCAGCCCCACTAGCGGGAGTTTAAATGAGCAGTTCTTC

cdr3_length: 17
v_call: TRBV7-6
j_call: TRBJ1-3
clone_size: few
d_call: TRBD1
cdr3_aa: CASSLGPRGNSGNTLYF
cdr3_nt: TGTGCCAGCAGCCTAGGACCCAGGGGGAACTCTGGAAACACCTTATATTTT

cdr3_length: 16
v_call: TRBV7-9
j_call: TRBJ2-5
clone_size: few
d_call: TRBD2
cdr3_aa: CASSSGLAGALETQYF
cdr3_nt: TGTGCCAGCAGCTCCGGACTAGCGGGAGCCTTGGAGACCCAGTACTTC

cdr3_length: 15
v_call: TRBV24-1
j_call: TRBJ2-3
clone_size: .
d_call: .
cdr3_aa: CATSVAGTSTDTQYF
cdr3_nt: TGTGCCACCAGTGTCGCGGGAACTAGCACAGATACGCAGTATTTT

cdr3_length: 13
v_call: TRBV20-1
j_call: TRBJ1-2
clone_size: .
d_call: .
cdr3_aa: CSATGAGNYGYTF
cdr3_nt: TGCAGTGCTACGGGGGCCGGGAACTATGGCTACACCTTC

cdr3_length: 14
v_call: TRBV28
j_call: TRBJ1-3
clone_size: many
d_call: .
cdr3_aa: CASSGQNSGNTIYF
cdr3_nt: TGTGCCAGCAGCGGGCAAAACTCTGGAAACACCATATATTTT

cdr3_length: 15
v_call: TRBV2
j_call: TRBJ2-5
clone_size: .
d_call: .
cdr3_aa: CASRLEGTRQETQYF
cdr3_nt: TGTGCCAGCAGACTAGAGGGGACGCGCCAAGAGACCCAGTACTTC